One sample yielded the 27 T cell receptor beta chains listed below, sequenced in a study of T cell repertoires in cytomegalovirus infection. MiXCR, run by TCRdb on the reads, gives a single entry per CDR3 protein. This table has some 180,000 distinct CDR3 sequences, approximately 18% appearing once. The sample was CD8+ T cells from PBMCs. These TCRs come from a human donor in good health (CMV status not recorded). Some clones in this sample may be carry-over from other donors' samples.

V is TRBV19 and J is TRBJ2-1; tentative D call: TRBD1 (5 bases). There are 13 residues in the CDR3. V gave up 0 bases and J gave up 8 bases, with 8 bases separating them. From germline, CDR1 is LNHDA and CDR2 SQIVND (reference sequence). The CDR3 region is CASSIDLGDEQFF. CDR3 coding DNA: TGTGCCAGTAGTATAGATCTAGGGGATGAGCAGTTCTTC.

This clonotype was seen more than once but under ten times. A clone one base away is much larger, so this may be a read error. The chain carries TRBV19 and TRBJ2-4; TRBD1 matches at 12 bases. In germline, CDR1 is LNHDA, CDR2 SQIVND (reference sequence). The V and J ends lost 6 bases and 12 bases, in that order; junction bases with no gene match: 12. The CDR3 covers 15 residues. The CDR3 DNA follows: TGTGCCAGTAGATGGGGACAGGGGGCGTTGGACAGTCAGTACTTC. It translates to CASRWGQGALDSQYF. Looking up the rest from reference TRBV19 and TRBJ2-4 gives the full variable domain: DGGITQSPKYLFRKEGQNVTLSCEQNLNHDAMYWYRQDPGQGLRLIYYSQIVNDFQKGDIAEGYSVSREKKESFPLTVTSAQKNPTAFYLCASRWGQGALDSQYFGAGTRLSVL.

This clonotype was seen only a few times. The CDR3 loop is CASSPGHFTEAFF. CDR3 nucleotides: TGTGCCAGCAGCCCAGGACATTTTACTGAAGCTTTCTTT. V and J are TRBV11-2 and TRBJ1-1; D is possibly TRBD1 (5 bases). The germline V gene has CDR1 SGHAT and CDR2 FQNNGV. Trimming pared 5 bases from V and 5 bases from J, leaving 12 bases between. The CDR3 has 13 residues.

The chain combines TRBV7-8 with TRBJ1-5, with D uncertain. This CDR3 comprises 16 residues. V gave up 1 base and J gave up 2 bases, with 12 bases separating them. In germline, CDR1 is SGHVS, CDR2 FQNEAQ. The CDR3 here is CASSLDRAGRNQPQHF. The CDR3 DNA sequence: TGTGCCAGCAGCTTAGATCGGGCAGGCCGCAATCAGCCCCAGCATTTT.

This clonotype was detected only once. The J gene is TRBJ2-7, the V gene TRBV29-1; 11 positions match TRBD1. The CDR3 totals 13 residues. Per the germline V gene, CDR1 is SQVTM and CDR2 is ANQGSEA. The J segment lost 4 bases and the V segment lost 6 bases, leaving 5 bases of the junction unmatched. CDR3 DNA sequence: TGCAGCGTCTGGGGACAGGGGGTTTACGAGCAGTACTTC. This encodes CSVWGQGVYEQYF.

J is TRBJ2-5 and V is TRBV4-1; TRBD1 aligns across 11 bases. With V trimmed by 3 bases and J by 5 bases, 8 bases remained unmatched. Germline V gene sequence: CDR1 MGHRA, CDR2 YSYEKL. There are 16 residues in the CDR3. The CDR3 sequence: CASSQVGQGAGETQYF. The CDR3 region has the DNA TGCGCCAGCAGCCAGGTCGGACAGGGGGCAGGGGAGACCCAGTACTTC.

The chain is built from TRBV6-2 or TRBV6-3 and TRBJ2-7; D not certain. The CDR3 has 14 residues. Germline CDR1 reads MNHEY; CDR2 reads SVGEGT. V was shortened by 6 bases and J by 3 bases, with 15 bases between the two germline ends. As DNA, the CDR3 is TGTGCCAGCAGCCCGACTTGGAGAGGCTACGAGCAGTACTTC. Protein sequence: CASSPTWRGYEQYF.

V usage is TRBV27 and J usage is TRBJ1-4; D is ambiguous. Trimming removed 5 bases from V and 4 bases from J, with 14 bases in between. CDR3 length: 15 residues. The germline CDR1 and CDR2 sequences are MNHEY and SMNVEV (reference sequence). The CDR3 here is CASSDLGRNNEKLFF. CDR3 sequence (DNA): TGTGCCAGCAGTGACCTAGGACGGAATAATGAAAAACTGTTTTTT.

The V and J genes are TRBV20-1 and TRBJ1-1; D is unresolved. V was trimmed by 3 bases and J by 1 base, leaving 18 bases between them. Germline lookup yields CDR1 DFQATT and CDR2 SNEGSKA (reference sequence). The CDR3 length is 16 residues. CDR3 coding DNA: TGCAGTGCTAGGGACGGGGTAAACTTACCGAACACTGAAGCTTTCTTT. This codes for CSARDGVNLPNTEAFF.

A few counts support this clonotype. The chain uses TRBV6-2 or TRBV6-3 and TRBJ1-1; 8 bases align to TRBD1. This CDR3 is built from 12 residues. The trim removed 11 bases at V and 5 bases at J, leaving 7 bases unmatched. Germline V gives CDR1 MNHEY, CDR2 SVGEGT. CDR3 in amino acids: CAHQGAGTEAFF. The CDR3 DNA is TGTGCCCACCAGGGGGCAGGGACTGAAGCTTTCTTT.

The rearrangement uses TRBV7-2 and TRBJ2-7, with 15 bases identical to TRBD2. This CDR3 has 14 residues. The J segment lost 4 bases and the V segment lost 5 bases, leaving 0 bases of the junction unmatched. Germline values: CDR1 SGHTA, CDR2 FQGNSA. As DNA, the CDR3 is TGTGCCAGCAGCGGGACTAGCGGGGGGTACGAGCAGTACTTC. It codes for CASSGTSGGYEQYF.

The rearrangement links TRBV27 to TRBJ1-1; D gene ambiguous. CDR3 length: 15 amino acids. Deletions cut 5 bases from V and 8 bases from J, with 21 bases between. Per the germline V gene, CDR1 is MNHEY and CDR2 is SMNVEV (reference sequence). The DNA of the CDR3 is TGTGCCAGCAGTCCCCTTAAGGGTGAAGAGACCGAAGCTTTCTTT. As protein: CASSPLKGEETEAFF.

This clonotype was counted only a few times. This chain connects TRBV6-2 or TRBV6-3 to TRBJ2-1; TRBD1 is a possible D gene (5 bases). The CDR3 runs to 11 residues. V gave up 10 bases and J gave up 6 bases, with 10 bases separating them. CDR1 and CDR2 (germline): MNHEY, SVGEGT. The CDR3 protein is CAIATANEQFF. The DNA of the CDR3 is TGTGCCATCGCGACAGCCAATGAGCAGTTCTTC.

The chain uses TRBV12-3 or TRBV12-4 and TRBJ1-4; no clear D. V was trimmed by 6 bases and J by 0 bases, leaving 8 bases between them. This CDR3 has 14 amino acids. The CDR3 is CASSSHATNEKLFF. The CDR3 region has the DNA TGTGCCAGCAGCTCTCACGCAACTAATGAAAAACTGTTTTTT.

The V and J genes are TRBV3-1 and TRBJ1-1; D uncertain. Germline CDR1 reads LGHDT; CDR2 reads YNNKEL (reference sequence). The CDR3 runs 14 residues. Trimming stripped 1 base from V and 8 bases from J, with 14 bases between. This CDR3 is CASSQGYSGVEAFF. The CDR3 coding sequence is TGTGCCAGCAGCCAAGGTTATTCCGGGGTCGAAGCTTTCTTT.

This clonotype came up a few times. The rearrangement joins TRBV7-6 to TRBJ1-1; 7 nucleotides line up with TRBD1. CDR3 length equals 13 residues. Germline V gives CDR1 SGHVS, CDR2 FNYEAQ. V lost 5 bases to trimming and J lost 5 bases; unmatched junction nucleotides: 5. The CDR3 here is CASSRQGKTEAFF. In nucleotides, the CDR3 is TGTGCCAGCAGCAGACAGGGTAAAACTGAAGCTTTCTTT.

In its sample, this clonotype was seen a few times. The V and J genes are TRBV7-6 and TRBJ2-1; D call uncertain. There are 14 residues in the CDR3. Germline CDR1 and CDR2: SGHVS and FNYEAQ. Trimming stripped 5 bases from V and 8 bases from J, with 16 bases between. The CDR3, as DNA: TGTGCCAGCAGCCGTAGGATCTCCGGGTATGAGCAGTTCTTC. Translating gives CASSRRISGYEQFF.

V gene TRBV10-2 combines with J gene TRBJ1-6; no firm D call. CDR3 length: 17 residues. The V gene lost 0 bases and the J gene lost 8 bases, with 17 bases spanning the gap. Germline-derived CDR1 and CDR2 are WSHSY and SAAADI. In nucleotides, the CDR3 is TGCGCCAGCAGTGAGTCAAATACGAGGGTTGGAGATTCACCCCTCCACTTT. Protein product: CASSESNTRVGDSPLHF.

This clonotype has a handful of counts. The CDR3 protein is CASSYGGRYGYTF. The CDR3 nucleotides read TGTGCCAGCAGTTACGGAGGTCGCTATGGCTACACCTTC. The chain recombines TRBV6-5 with TRBJ1-2, with D uncertain. This CDR3 contains 13 residues. Germline V gene lookup returns CDR1 MNHEY and CDR2 SVGAGI. Trimming took 2 bases from V and 4 from J, leaving 8 bases between them.

This clonotype was counted between two and nine times. The chain uses TRBV7-6 and TRBJ2-1, with TRBD1 matching 10 bases. The V and J ends lost 1 base and 1 base, in that order; junction bases with no gene match: 4. The CDR3 runs 17 residues. Per the germline V gene, CDR1 is SGHVS and CDR2 is FNYEAQ. CDR3 amino acids: CASSLGVGQGSYNEQFF. The DNA of the CDR3 is TGTGCCAGCAGCTTAGGGGTGGGACAGGGGTCCTACAATGAGCAGTTCTTC. Using reference TRBV7-6 and TRBJ2-1 for the parts outside the CDR3, the full variable domain is GAGVSQSPRYKVTKRGQDVALRCDPISGHVSLYWYRQALGQGPEFLTYFNYEAQQDKSGLPNDRFSAERPEGSISTLTIQRTEQRDSAMYRCASSLGVGQGSYNEQFFGPGTRLTVL.

The chain employs TRBV6-2 or TRBV6-3 and TRBJ2-7; TRBD2 might be the D (6 bases). Germline CDR1 is MNHEY and CDR2 is SVGEGT. This CDR3 region has 15 residues. Trimming left V 10 bases short and J 7 bases short, with 26 bases between. The DNA of the CDR3 is TGTGCCACCCTGCCACCCGGGGGACCGCCTAGAGAGCAGTACTTC. It codes for CATLPPGGPPREQYF.

The rearrangement uses TRBV5-1 and TRBJ1-5, with D possibly matching TRBD1 (5 bases). The CDR3 totals 14 residues. Germline CDR1 and CDR2: SGHRS and YFSETQ. Trimming took 2 bases from V and 7 from J, leaving 13 bases between them. CDR3 amino acids: CASSFWGGGQPQHF. DNA of the CDR3: TGCGCCAGCAGCTTCTGGGGGGGTGGACAGCCCCAGCATTTT.

The genes are TRBV25-1 and TRBJ1-2; TRBD1 is a possible D gene (6 bases). Per germline, CDR1 MGHDK and CDR2 SYGVNS. Trimming removed 5 bases from V and 6 bases from J, with 10 bases in between. The CDR3 is 12 amino acids. DNA of the CDR3: TGTGCCAGCAGTCCCGGGGGCCATGGCTACACCTTC. Its translation: CASSPGGHGYTF.

The rearrangement uses TRBV7-6 and TRBJ1-1; 8 bases fit TRBD1. The CDR3 has 12 residues. With 5 bases clipped from V and 8 bases from J, the junction kept 4 bases outside the gene matches. Germline assignment: CDR1 SGHVS and CDR2 FNYEAQ. The CDR3 nucleotides read TGTGCCAGCAGCGAAGGACAGGGCGAAGCTTTCTTT. Its protein product is CASSEGQGEAFF.

The V call is TRBV6-6, the J call TRBJ1-1, with D maybe TRBD1 (6 bases). The CDR3 consists of 15 residues. V was trimmed by 2 bases and J by 3 bases, leaving 13 bases between them. Germline CDR1 reads MNHNY; CDR2 reads SVGAGI (reference sequence). The CDR3 reads CASSYVSGDHTEAFF. CDR3 nucleotide sequence: TGTGCCAGCAGTTACGTCTCAGGGGACCACACTGAAGCTTTCTTT.

The chain combines TRBV4-1 with TRBJ2-1; weak D call: TRBD2 (6 bases). The CDR3 extends over 15 amino acids. Trimming pared 0 bases from V and 9 bases from J, leaving 15 bases between. CDR1 MGHRA and CDR2 YSYEKL come from the germline V gene. As DNA, the CDR3 is TGCGCCAGCAGCCAAGAGTGGCGGGGCTTCGGTGAGCAGTTCTTC. Translated, it gives CASSQEWRGFGEQFF.

Only a few counts were recorded for this clonotype. This chain uses TRBV2 with TRBJ2-2, with D possibly matching TRBD1 (6 bases). The ends were cut back, 6 bases at V and 0 bases at J, with 23 bases in the middle. The CDR3 is 19 residues long. Germline loops: CDR1 SNHLY, CDR2 FYNNEI. As DNA, the CDR3 is TGTGCCAGCAGAGGGGGACGGAGCCCAAAACCGACGAACACCGGGGAGCTGTTTTTT. Its protein product is CASRGGRSPKPTNTGELFF.